This is a list of T cell receptor beta chains from one sample in a study of T cells after yellow fever vaccination. TCRdb re-analysed the 5' RACE reads in MiXCR, keeping a single row per CDR3 protein. Here the sample spans 450,000 to 600,000 distinct CDR3 sequences, roughly 12% being singletons. Sequencing used PBMCs, obtained on the day of the yellow fever booster vaccination. The receptors here all came from a man between 25 and 39 years old who received the YFV17D yellow fever vaccine. CDR3s include the opening cysteine and the closing phenylalanine or tryptophan. A D gene is named only where the DNA matches it firmly. Only part of the rows carry a size: once, few, many, or a class if the clone is expanded.

cdr3_nt	cdr3_aa	j_call	v_call	clone_size	d_call
TGTGCCATCAGTGACCCTCCCCCGTACGAGCAGTACTTC	CAISDPPPYEQYF	TRBJ2-7	TRBV10-3	-	-
TGCAGTGCTAGAGACCTGTCGTTCGGGGAGCTGTTTTTT	CSARDLSFGELFF	TRBJ2-2	TRBV20-1	-	-
TGTGCCAGCAGTTACGGTAGAATCGAGCAGTACTTC	CASSYGRIEQYF	TRBJ2-7	TRBV6-2/TRBV6-3	-	-
TGTGCCACCAGTGTCGGGACTAGCGGGTACAATGAGCAGTTCTTC	CATSVGTSGYNEQFF	TRBJ2-1	TRBV24-1	once	TRBD2
TGTGCCAGCAGTTTCTATCACTACGAGCAGTACTTC	CASSFYHYEQYF	TRBJ2-7	TRBV28	-	-
TGTGCCAGCAGTCCCCACAGGGGACTAGCGGGAGTGCGGAGCACAGATACGCAGTATTTT	CASSPHRGLAGVRSTDTQYF	TRBJ2-3	TRBV12-3/TRBV12-4	many	TRBD2
TGTGCCAGCAGCCAAGGCGGCCGGGGGCTGGATGAAAAACTGTTTTTT	CASSQGGRGLDEKLFF	TRBJ1-4	TRBV14	-	-
TGTGCCAGCAGCTCCTCACGTTGGGAAGGAGAGACCCAGTACTTC	CASSSSRWEGETQYF	TRBJ2-5	TRBV11-3	-	-
TGTGCTAGTGGCAGGAACCAAGAGACCCAGTACTTC	CASGRNQETQYF	TRBJ2-5	TRBV12-5	-	-
TGTGCCAGCTTGCGGGGAGTCGCAGAGACCCAGTACTTC	CASLRGVAETQYF	TRBJ2-5	TRBV18	few	-
TGTGCCAGCAGAGCCGACAGGGTTGGAAATCAGCCCCAGCATTTT	CASRADRVGNQPQHF	TRBJ1-5	TRBV6-1	-	TRBD1
TGTGCCAGTAGTGGCGAGAGGGGGCTAGGTGAGCAGTTCTTC	CASSGERGLGEQFF	TRBJ2-1	TRBV19	few	TRBD1
TGTGCCAGCTCTGGGACAGGGAGTGAAAAACTGTTTTTT	CASSGTGSEKLFF	TRBJ1-4	TRBV12-3/TRBV12-4	many	TRBD1
TGCAGTGCTAGTCACCGGGACAGTCGACTAGCCTCGTTTCATGAGCAGTTCTTC	CSASHRDSRLASFHEQFF	TRBJ2-1	TRBV20-1	many	-
TGCAGTGCTAGGTCTGCGGGGTCGAGCTCCTACAATGAGCAGTTCTTC	CSARSAGSSSYNEQFF	TRBJ2-1	TRBV20-1	-	-
TGTGCCAGCAGCTTGGGCGGGTTTGAGGGCACAGATACGCAGTATTTT	CASSLGGFEGTDTQYF	TRBJ2-3	TRBV5-4	-	-
TGTGCCAGCAGCTCAAAATCCGGGACAGGGGGAAATGAGCAGTTCTTC	CASSSKSGTGGNEQFF	TRBJ2-1	TRBV7-2	-	TRBD1
TGTGCCAGCAGCTTAGGCGGGACAGGGGGTACCTACGAGCAGTACTTC	CASSLGGTGGTYEQYF	TRBJ2-7	TRBV7-9	few	TRBD1